Listed below are T cell receptor beta chains from one sample, sequenced in a study of blood T cell repertoires in COVID-19. Assay: immunoSEQ multiplex PCR; the TCRdb copy retains only in-frame clones and omits some. The repertoire consists of 15,000 to 20,000 clones, with about 81% occurring once and the leading ten covering about 15%. The sample consisted of peripheral blood. The receptors originated from a man in his forties with active or convalescent COVID-19. Each CDR3 is given with its conserved first and last residue. D genes are given only for firm matches. Clone size is not always given. Where it is, it says once, few, many or a class for expanded clones.

v_call,clone_size,d_call,j_call,cdr3_aa,cdr3_nt
TRBV7-9,-,-,TRBJ1-5,CASSQPRGREESNQPQHF,TGTGCCAGCAGCCAACCGCGGGGCAGGGAGGAAAGCAATCAGCCCCAGCATTTT
TRBV2,-,-,TRBJ2-5,CASSVPGGETQYF,TGTGCCAGCAGTGTCCCCGGGGGAGAGACCCAGTACTTC
TRBV7-3,-,-,TRBJ1-5,CASSLSGGLNQPQHF,TGTGCCAGCAGCTTAAGTGGGGGCTTGAATCAGCCCCAGCATTTT
TRBV30,-,-,TRBJ2-7,CAWRVTNYEQYF,TGTGCCTGGAGGGTTACAAACTACGAGCAGTACTTC
TRBV7-3,-,TRBD2,TRBJ2-2,CASSTSAGELFF,TGTGCCAGCAGTACTAGCGCCGGGGAGCTGTTTTTT
TRBV11-2,-,-,TRBJ1-3,CASSLDWARGNTIYF,TGTGCCAGCAGCTTAGATTGGGCAAGAGGAAACACCATATATTTT
TRBV19,few,TRBD2,TRBJ2-3,CASSIGNGGDSTDTQYF,TGTGCCAGTAGTATAGGGAACGGGGGGGATTCCACAGATACGCAGTATTTT
TRBV29-1,-,-,TRBJ2-5,CSVDVWRGVTPQETQYF,TGCAGCGTTGATGTCTGGCGGGGAGTCACCCCCCAAGAGACCCAGTACTTC
TRBV9,-,-,TRBJ2-5,CASSPPTAVETQYF,TGTGCCAGCAGCCCACCCACGGCGGTGGAGACCCAGTACTTC
TRBV11-2,-,TRBD2,TRBJ2-7,CASSLVPAGALIEQYF,TGTGCCAGCAGCTTAGTCCCAGCGGGGGCCCTTATCGAGCAGTACTTC
TRBV7-2,-,-,TRBJ2-5,CASSTRVPETQYF,TGTGCCAGCAGCACTAGAGTCCCAGAGACCCAGTACTTC
TRBV10-3,-,-,TRBJ2-7,CAISESSGYDEQYF,TGTGCCATCAGTGAGTCGTCAGGGTACGACGAGCAGTACTTC
TRBV5-8,-,-,TRBJ2-1,CASSLWGRAYNEQFF,TGTGCCAGCAGCTTGTGGGGCAGAGCCTACAATGAGCAGTTCTTC
TRBV29-1,-,-,TRBJ2-5,CSVQGQGMETQYF,TGCAGCGTCCAGGGGCAGGGTATGGAGACCCAGTACTTC
TRBV2,-,-,TRBJ1-2,CASSESPGPGYGYTF,TGTGCCAGCAGTGAATCACCCGGCCCAGGCTATGGCTACACCTTC
TRBV18,-,TRBD1,TRBJ1-5,CASSLDRNNQPQHF,TGTGCCAGCTCACTGGACAGGAACAATCAGCCCCAGCATTTT
TRBV11-3,-,TRBD1,TRBJ1-1,CASSDSRGQGGTEAFF,TGTGCCAGCAGCGACTCCCGGGGACAGGGTGGCACTGAAGCTTTCTTT
TRBV3-1/TRBV3-2,-,TRBD1,TRBJ1-2,CASRDPLDRGHGYTF,TGTGCCAGCAGGGACCCTCTAGACAGGGGTCATGGCTACACCTTC
TRBV9,-,-,TRBJ2-5,CASSVGARETQYF,TGTGCCAGCAGCGTAGGAGCCCGGGAGACCCAGTACTTC
TRBV4-3,once,-,TRBJ2-3,CASSRTGLRGTDTQYF,TGCGCCAGCAGCCGGACGGGACTTCGAGGGACAGATACGCAGTATTTT
TRBV9,-,TRBD1,TRBJ1-2,CASSPRDRDYGYTF,TGTGCCAGCAGCCCCAGGGACAGGGATTACGGCTACACCTTC
TRBV7-2,-,-,TRBJ1-3,CASSLADAGAPGNTIYF,TGTGCCAGCAGCTTAGCGGATGCAGGGGCTCCCGGAAACACCATATATTTT
TRBV6-6,-,-,TRBJ1-2,CASSYDRFYGYTF,TGTGCCAGCAGTTACGACAGGTTCTATGGCTACACCTTC
TRBV4-2,-,-,TRBJ2-3,CASLLTPGGTDTQYF,TGTGCCAGCCTACTTACCCCGGGTGGCACAGATACGCAGTATTTT
TRBV9,once,TRBD2,TRBJ2-3,CASSVGLAGGAQDTQYF,TGTGCCAGCAGCGTAGGACTAGCGGGGGGAGCTCAAGATACGCAGTATTTT
TRBV5-1,-,-,TRBJ1-1,CASGWGGVNTEAFF,TGCGCCAGCGGCTGGGGAGGGGTGAATACTGAAGCTTTCTTT
TRBV6-1,few,TRBD1,TRBJ1-2,CASSDRTGTGVYGYTF,TGTGCCAGCAGTGACCGTACCGGGACAGGGGTCTATGGCTACACCTTC
TRBV24-1,-,-,TRBJ2-7,CATSDFGGQPPAEQYF,TGTGCCACCAGTGATTTTGGAGGGCAGCCTCCTGCCGAGCAGTACTTC
TRBV9,few,-,TRBJ2-1,CASSVEGGFSDEQFF,TGTGCCAGCAGCGTAGAAGGGGGATTCTCCGATGAGCAGTTCTTC
TRBV4-3,-,-,TRBJ1-2,CASSHGEGNYGYTF,TGCGCCAGCAGCCATGGGGAGGGCAACTATGGCTACACCTTC
TRBV7-2,-,-,TRBJ2-5,CASSFNREETQYF,TGTGCCAGCAGCTTTAACAGGGAAGAGACCCAGTACTTC
TRBV15,-,TRBD1,TRBJ1-2,CATSTNKDRANYGYTF,TGTGCCACCAGCACCAATAAAGACAGGGCTAACTATGGCTACACCTTC
TRBV23-1,once,-,TRBJ1-1,CASLVVALNTEAFF,TGCGCCAGTCTGGTTGTAGCCCTGAACACTGAAGCTTTCTTT
TRBV6-5,-,-,TRBJ1-5,CASNLSGGYQPQHF,TGTGCCAGTAACCTCAGCGGGGGGTACCAGCCCCAGCATTTT
TRBV24-1,medium-sized,TRBD1,TRBJ1-1,CATRYRPGQLAEAFF,TGTGCCACCAGGTACCGACCGGGACAGTTAGCTGAAGCTTTCTTT
TRBV18,-,TRBD2,TRBJ2-7,CASSPRSGGYSYEQYF,TGTGCCAGCTCACCACGGAGCGGGGGGTACTCCTACGAGCAGTACTTC
TRBV14,-,-,TRBJ1-6,CASKLAGGGPLHF,TGTGCCAGCAAACTGGCTGGGGGAGGACCCCTCCACTTT
TRBV6-5,-,-,TRBJ1-5,CASSYGGQSNQPQHF,TGTGCCAGCAGTTACGGTGGACAAAGCAATCAGCCCCAGCATTTT
TRBV5-1,-,TRBD2,TRBJ2-1,CASSFSGGAVNEQFF,TGCGCCAGCAGCTTTAGCGGGGGGGCCGTCAATGAGCAGTTCTTC
TRBV12-1,once,-,TRBJ2-7,CASSFDWDRLGNLYEQYF,TGTGCCAGCAGCTTTGATTGGGACAGGTTGGGAAACTTATACGAGCAGTACTTC
TRBV29-1,-,-,TRBJ2-7,CSVDEGSAYEQYF,TGCAGCGTTGACGAGGGTTCGGCCTACGAGCAGTACTTC